These 5 T cell receptor beta chains originate from one sample sequenced in a study of early stage breast cancer tumors. Produced via immunoSEQ multiplex PCR; TCRdb's table is partial and in-frame only. This table has about 48,000 clones, around 83% appearing once. Material: blood. The receptor source for this set is a person aged 45 to 60 with breast cancer.

DNA of the CDR3: TGTGCCAGTGCGGCCCTTCTAAATTCACCCCTCCACTTT. It specifies CASAALLNSPLHF. The chain is built from TRBV6-5 and TRBJ1-6; D is unresolved. CDR1 is MNHEY and CDR2 is SVGAGI in the germline V gene. Trimming left V 9 bases short and J 7 bases short, with 13 bases between. The CDR3 is made up of 13 amino acids.

This clone was detected once. The J gene is TRBJ1-5, the V gene TRBV18; perhaps TRBD1 as D (5 bases). The CDR3 loop spans 19 amino acids. Deletions cut 4 bases from V and 1 base from J, with 23 bases between. Germline values: CDR1 KGHSH, CDR2 LQKENI. CDR3 in DNA: TGTGCCAGCTCACAACGGGGAGGGACCGATTACGGAAGCAATCAGCCCCAGCATTTT. Protein product: CASSQRGGTDYGSNQPQHF.

CDR3 bases: TGTGCCAGTAGTAGAACAGGATACTTGTCCTACGAGCAGTACTTC. Its translation: CASSRTGYLSYEQYF. The chain couples TRBV19 to TRBJ2-7; the D gene is possibly TRBD1 (5 bases). CDR3 length equals 15 residues. Germline V gives CDR1 LNHDA, CDR2 SQIVND (reference sequence). Trimming removed 4 bases from V and 1 base from J, with 14 bases in between.

This clone was observed a few times. The chain couples TRBV27 to TRBJ1-2; TRBD1 agrees at 11 bases. CDR1 is MNHEY and CDR2 is SMNVEV in the germline V gene (reference sequence). After removal of 5 bases from V and 8 bases from J, the junction contained 4 bases not matched to a gene. The CDR3 loop spans 13 amino acids. CDR3 in amino acids: CASSVGTGGGYTF. CDR3 nucleotides: TGTGCCAGCAGTGTCGGGACAGGGGGAGGCTACACCTTC.

This chain uses TRBV7-6 with TRBJ2-5; the match to TRBD1 covers 8 bases. CDR3 length: 14 amino acids. Trimming removed 3 bases from V and 4 bases from J; junction bases left unmatched: 4. CDR1 is SGHVS, CDR2 FNYEAQ, per germline. This chain's CDR3 is CASSFPGGSETQYF. In DNA form, the CDR3 reads TGTGCCAGCAGCTTCCCAGGGGGCTCAGAGACCCAGTACTTC.